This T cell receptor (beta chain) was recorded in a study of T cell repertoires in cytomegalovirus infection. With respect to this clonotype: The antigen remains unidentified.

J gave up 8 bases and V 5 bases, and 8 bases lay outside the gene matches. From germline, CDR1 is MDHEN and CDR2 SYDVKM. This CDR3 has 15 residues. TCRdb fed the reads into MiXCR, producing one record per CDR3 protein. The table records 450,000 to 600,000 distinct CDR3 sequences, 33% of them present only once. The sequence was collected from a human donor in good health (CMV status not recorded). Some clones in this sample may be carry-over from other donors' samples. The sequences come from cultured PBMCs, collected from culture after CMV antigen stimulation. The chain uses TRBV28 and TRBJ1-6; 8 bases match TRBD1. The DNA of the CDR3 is TGTGCCAGCAGTCCCTACCAGGGGGCGTATTCACCCCTCCACTTT. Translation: CASSPYQGAYSPLHF. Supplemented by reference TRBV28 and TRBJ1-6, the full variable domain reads DVKVTQSSRYLVKRTGEKVFLECVQDMDHENMFWYRQDPGLGLRLIYFSYDVKMKEKGDIPEGYSVSREKKERFSLILESASTNQTSMYLCASSPYQGAYSPLHFGNGTRLTVT.